These 30 T cell receptor beta chains share one sample of origin, sequenced in a study of blood T cell repertoires in COVID-19. Sequenced by immunoSEQ multiplex PCR; TCRdb stores in-frame clones only, minus some. The repertoire consists of about 300,000 clones, with 88% occurring once and the leading ten covering approximately 6.6%. Sequencing was performed on peripheral blood. These receptors all come from a woman aged 25 to 39 who had recovered from COVID-19.

This chain links TRBV19 with TRBJ1-5; 7 nucleotides line up with TRBD1. V was clipped by 4 bases and J by 2 bases; unmatched bases: 5. The CDR3 is 15 amino acids. Germline CDR1 and CDR2: LNHDA and SQIVND (reference sequence). The CDR3 bases are TGTGCCAGTAGTAAGCTAGACAGGGGCAATCAGCCCCAGCATTTT. Translation gives CASSKLDRGNQPQHF.

V gene TRBV30 combines with J gene TRBJ2-1; 10 positions match TRBD2. Trimming removed 7 bases from V and 6 bases from J; junction bases left unmatched: 12. The germline CDR1 and CDR2 sequences are GTSNPN and SVGIG (reference sequence). This CDR3 has 15 residues. CDR3 bases: TGTGCCTCCCCAAGGCCAGCGGGGGGGTCCAATGAGCAGTTCTTC. Protein product: CASPRPAGGSNEQFF.

This clone was counted between two and nine times. The chain links TRBV5-1 to TRBJ2-5, with D tentatively TRBD1 (5 bases). CDR3 length: 14 residues. Deletions cut 5 bases from V and 1 base from J, with 12 bases between. Germline-derived CDR1 and CDR2 are SGHRS and YFSETQ. The CDR3 nucleotides read TGCGCCAGCAGATCCACGACAGCCCAAGAGACCCAGTACTTC. Encoded protein: CASRSTTAQETQYF.

The gene calls are TRBV4-1 and TRBJ1-5; no clear D gene. The ends were cut back, 4 bases at V and 0 bases at J, with 16 bases in the middle. The germline CDR1 and CDR2 sequences are MGHRA and YSYEKL. The CDR3 contains 17 residues. The CDR3 DNA follows: TGCGCCAGCAGCCTTCTCGGGGTAGGGAATAGCAATCAGCCCCAGCATTTT. Its translation is CASSLLGVGNSNQPQHF.

The chain joins TRBV19 to TRBJ1-6; the D is unclear. The length of the CDR3 is 13 residues. Germline loops: CDR1 LNHDA, CDR2 SQIVND (reference sequence). Trimming left V 2 bases short and J 8 bases short, with 7 bases between. The CDR3 spells CASSILGDSPLHF. The CDR3 DNA follows: TGTGCCAGTAGTATACTGGGCGATTCACCCCTCCACTTT.

The chain links TRBV11-1 to TRBJ2-3; 7 positions agree with TRBD2. The length of the CDR3 is 15 residues. Germline trimming cut 5 bases from V and 6 bases from J; bases unmatched to any gene: 11. Germline V gene sequence: CDR1 SGHAT, CDR2 FQDESV (reference sequence). CDR3 nucleotides: TGTGCCAGCAGCCCCGGGAGGAAGTGGGGGGATACGCAGTATTTT. Translation: CASSPGRKWGDTQYF.

The chain combines TRBV7-3 with TRBJ1-1; 8 bases are shared with TRBD1. V gave up 2 bases and J gave up 5 bases; unmatched junction bases: 7. Germline V gene sequence: CDR1 SGHTA, CDR2 FQGTGA. There are 15 residues in the CDR3. The CDR3 protein is CASSLLGQGKTEAFF. The CDR3 bases are TGTGCCAGCAGCTTACTAGGACAGGGTAAGACTGAAGCTTTCTTT.

This chain connects TRBV5-1 to TRBJ2-1, with D possibly TRBD2 on 6 matching bases. The CDR3 covers 12 residues. V was trimmed by 5 bases and J by 5 bases, leaving 8 bases between them. The germline gives CDR1 SGHRS, CDR2 YFSETQ. The CDR3 sequence is CASRERDNEQFF. The CDR3 region has the DNA TGCGCCAGCAGAGAGCGGGACAATGAGCAGTTCTTC.

The V call is TRBV7-2, the J call TRBJ1-6; no clear D gene. Germline loops: CDR1 SGHTA, CDR2 FQGNSA. Trimming took off 3 bases at V and 7 bases at J, with 19 bases between the two ends. The CDR3 runs 17 residues. This CDR3 reads CASSLSTREGLNSPLHF. CDR3 nucleotide sequence: TGTGCCAGCAGCTTGTCGACCCGGGAAGGATTAAATTCACCCCTCCACTTT.

The chain is built from TRBV4-3 and TRBJ1-2; a weak D match, TRBD1 (5 bases). Germline V gene lookup returns CDR1 LGHNA and CDR2 YSLEER. The CDR3 totals 15 residues. V lost 0 bases and J 4 bases, leaving 12 bases between the germline ends. This chain's CDR3 is CASSQDSGGSYGYTF. The CDR3 nucleotides are TGCGCCAGCAGCCAAGATAGCGGGGGAAGCTATGGCTACACCTTC.

The rearrangement links TRBV6-5 to TRBJ1-5, with 8 bases aligning to TRBD1. J was trimmed by 6 bases and V by 10 bases; bases with no gene match: 8. The CDR3 contains 13 residues. Germline-derived CDR1 and CDR2 are MNHEY and SVGAGI. The CDR3 reads CATTDRGSQPQHF. The CDR3 DNA reads as TGTGCCACTACCGACAGGGGTTCTCAGCCCCAGCATTTT.

V is TRBV5-8 and J is TRBJ1-1; TRBD1 agrees at 8 bases. The CDR3 spans 14 residues. CDR1 is SGHTS and CDR2 is YDEGEE in the germline V gene. V shed 4 bases, J shed 5 bases, and the junction held 7 bases outside the gene matches. In DNA, the CDR3 is TGTGCCAGCAGCCCGGACAGGGTCCGAACTGAAGCTTTCTTT. Translated, it gives CASSPDRVRTEAFF.

The chain is built from TRBV30 and TRBJ2-3; 7 positions match TRBD2. Trimming removed 1 base from V and 2 bases from J; junction bases left unmatched: 6. Germline V CDR1 and CDR2: GTSNPN, SVGIG (reference sequence). The CDR3 spans 15 residues. The CDR3 DNA is TGTGCCTGGAGTGACCCTAGCGGATACACAGATACGCAGTATTTT. It specifies CAWSDPSGYTDTQYF.

This chain uses TRBV7-2 with TRBJ1-2; D not resolved. The V gene lost 5 bases and the J gene lost 4 bases, with 14 bases spanning the gap. Germline V gene lookup returns CDR1 SGHTA and CDR2 FQGNSA. This CDR3 region has 14 residues. This CDR3 is CASSRGSGFYGYTF. For the CDR3, the DNA is TGTGCCAGCAGCCGTGGCTCGGGGTTCTATGGCTACACCTTC.

The chain recombines TRBV2 with TRBJ2-3; TRBD2 agrees at 9 bases. Germline V gene lookup returns CDR1 SNHLY and CDR2 FYNNEI. This CDR3 contains 14 residues. This chain's CDR3 is CAARTSVRTDTQYF. CDR3 DNA: TGTGCGGCGCGGACTAGCGTGAGGACAGATACGCAGTATTTT.

This clone was observed a single time. The chain links TRBV3-1 (or the pseudogene TRBV3-2) to TRBJ2-1, with 12 bases matching TRBD2. The germline V gene encodes CDR1 LGHDT and CDR2 YNNKEL (reference sequence). The length of the CDR3 is 14 residues. With 4 bases clipped from V and 5 bases from J, the junction kept 0 bases outside the gene matches. CDR3 sequence (DNA): TGTGCCAGCAGCCCTAGCGGGGGGGACAATGAGCAGTTCTTC. Its translation: CASSPSGGDNEQFF.

The chain is built from TRBV7-2 and TRBJ1-6; 7 bases line up with TRBD1. V dropped 5 bases and J dropped 10; count of bases not matched to a gene: 11. The CDR3 has 15 amino acids. Germline CDR1 and CDR2: SGHTA and FQGNSA. The CDR3 nucleotides are TGTGCCAGCAGCCCGACTCCCCGACAGGGCTCACCCCTCCACTTT. Amino acid sequence: CASSPTPRQGSPLHF.

The V gene is TRBV4-1, the J gene TRBJ1-2, with a tentative D call TRBD1 (5 bases). The ends were cut back, 6 bases at V and 1 base at J, with 12 bases in the middle. Germline CDR1 MGHRA, CDR2 YSYEKL. This CDR3 region has 14 residues. CDR3 in amino acids: CASRVTAYNYGYTF. In DNA form, the CDR3 reads TGCGCCAGCAGAGTGACAGCTTATAACTATGGCTACACCTTC.

The CDR3 loop is CASSLTDRSNSPLHF. The CDR3 DNA sequence: TGTGCCAGCAGCCTGACCGACAGGTCTAATTCACCCCTCCACTTT. This rearrangement joins TRBV7-8 to TRBJ1-6; TRBD1 might be the D (6 bases). Germline V gene data show CDR1 as SGHVS and CDR2 as FQNEAQ. The CDR3 has 15 amino acids. Trimming took 5 bases from V and 6 from J, leaving 14 bases between them.

J is TRBJ2-7 and V is TRBV27; D is uncertain. The CDR3 covers 14 residues. Germline V gene data show CDR1 as MNHEY and CDR2 as SMNVEV (reference sequence). V was shortened by 1 base and J by 0 bases, with 7 bases between the two germline ends. CDR3 amino acids: CASSLWASSYEQYF. The CDR3, as DNA: TGTGCCAGCAGTTTATGGGCAAGCTCCTACGAGCAGTACTTC.

The genes are TRBV10-3 and TRBJ1-5; D not certain. From germline, CDR1 is ENHRY and CDR2 SYGVKD. The length of the CDR3 is 13 residues. V dropped 5 bases and J dropped 3 bases, with 8 bases sitting between them. CDR3 amino acids: CAISQANNQPQHF. CDR3 in DNA: TGTGCCATCAGTCAGGCTAACAATCAGCCCCAGCATTTT.

This chain joins TRBV19 and TRBJ1-6, with D maybe TRBD1 (6 bases). Germline V gene data show CDR1 as LNHDA and CDR2 as SQIVND (reference sequence). The V and J ends lost 3 bases and 0 bases respectively, with 6 bases between them. This CDR3 has 15 residues. The CDR3 DNA reads as TGTGCCAGTAGTATGGACAGCTCCTATAATTCACCCCTCCACTTT. This codes for CASSMDSSYNSPLHF.

The chain employs TRBV5-1 and TRBJ2-2; 9 nucleotides agree with TRBD1. Germline lookup yields CDR1 SGHRS and CDR2 YFSETQ. V shed 4 bases and J 4 bases; nucleotides not matched to a gene: 2. The CDR3 is 14 amino acids. Here the CDR3 reads CASSRGQGTGELFF. The CDR3, as DNA: TGCGCCAGCAGCAGGGGACAGGGCACCGGGGAGCTGTTTTTT.

The V call is TRBV5-4, the J call TRBJ2-3; D possibly corresponds to TRBD2 (6 bases). Trimming took 0 bases from V and 4 from J, leaving 12 bases between them. CDR3 length: 15 residues. Germline CDR1 is SGHNT and CDR2 is YYREEE (reference sequence). For the CDR3, the DNA is TGTGCCAGCAGCTTGGGTACGGGGAGGTCAGATACGCAGTATTTT. This sequence encodes CASSLGTGRSDTQYF.

V and J are TRBV19 and TRBJ1-1, with unresolved D. Trimming removed 3 bases at V and 0 bases at J, with 8 bases between. The CDR3 extends over 14 amino acids. Germline values: CDR1 LNHDA, CDR2 SQIVND (reference sequence). CDR3 sequence reads: CASSIPSLNTEAFF. DNA of the CDR3: TGTGCCAGTAGTATTCCCTCCTTGAACACTGAAGCTTTCTTT.

The rearrangement joins TRBV5-4 to TRBJ1-2, with a tentative D call TRBD1 (5 bases). This CDR3 contains 17 residues. With 0 bases removed from V and 8 bases from J, the gap between germline ends came to 23 bases. Germline CDR1 is SGHNT and CDR2 is YYREEE (reference sequence). CDR3 DNA: TGTGCCAGCAGCTTGGACTTAGGGGCCAGGTCGGCCAAAGGCTACACCTTC. Its protein is CASSLDLGARSAKGYTF.

The chain is built from TRBV25-1 and TRBJ2-7; D ambiguous. CDR3 length: 15 residues. In germline, CDR1 is MGHDK, CDR2 SYGVNS. V was shortened by 6 bases and J by 4 bases, with 19 bases between the two germline ends. This CDR3 reads CASSPNPGRGYEQYF. The CDR3 coding sequence is TGTGCCAGCAGCCCGAACCCCGGCCGAGGATACGAGCAGTACTTC.

The chain uses TRBV5-4 and TRBJ2-1; 8 bases line up with TRBD1. Trimming cost V 4 bases and J 5 bases; bases outside gene matches: 2. This CDR3 has 13 residues. In germline, CDR1 is SGHNT, CDR2 YYREEE (reference sequence). Written as DNA, the CDR3 is TGTGCCAGCAGCCCGGGACAGGACAATGAGCAGTTCTTC. Its translation: CASSPGQDNEQFF.

The V and J genes are TRBV5-6 and TRBJ2-7; tentatively, D is TRBD1 (6 bases). Germline CDR1 SGHDT, CDR2 YYEEEE. V shed 4 bases and J shed 4 bases, with 9 bases lying between them. CDR3 length: 12 amino acids. The chain's CDR3 is CASSLGHYEQYF. In DNA, the CDR3 is TGTGCCAGCAGCCTGGGACATTACGAGCAGTACTTC.

J is TRBJ2-6 and V is TRBV27; maybe TRBD1 (5 bases). This CDR3 has 13 residues. Germline lookup yields CDR1 MNHEY and CDR2 SMNVEV (reference sequence). V dropped 8 bases and J dropped 1 base, with 6 bases sitting between them. The CDR3 spells CASQGSGANVLTF. CDR3 DNA: TGTGCCAGCCAGGGTTCTGGGGCCAACGTCCTGACTTTC.